The TCR beta chain described here comes from a study of beta chain features in type 1 diabetes. Points from the study as a whole: Type 1 diabetes patients showed a moderate but significant shortening of TCRB CDR3s in all four CD4+ subsets.

This clone has just a few counts. The antigen is unknown. Trimming removed 1 base from V and 1 base from J, with 4 bases in between. Germline values: CDR1 MGHDK, CDR2 SYGVNS. The CDR3 sequence is 14 residues long. The entirety of the isolated RNA underwent reverse transcription, so expressed TCRB transcripts were sequenced. Data came from immunoSEQ multiplex PCR; TCRdb stores just in-frame clones and leaves some out. The data show around 600,000 clones, with 9.5% to 15% seen just once and more than 0.09% held by the top ten. This chain connects TRBV25-1 to TRBJ2-2; D unresolved. The sequencing sample was made of naive CD4+ T cells from blood. This TCR was sampled from a man aged 25-45 years with type 1 diabetes. CDR3 nucleotides: TGTGCCAGCAGTGAATGGGTGAACACCGGGGAGCTGTTTTTT. Translation: CASSEWVNTGELFF.